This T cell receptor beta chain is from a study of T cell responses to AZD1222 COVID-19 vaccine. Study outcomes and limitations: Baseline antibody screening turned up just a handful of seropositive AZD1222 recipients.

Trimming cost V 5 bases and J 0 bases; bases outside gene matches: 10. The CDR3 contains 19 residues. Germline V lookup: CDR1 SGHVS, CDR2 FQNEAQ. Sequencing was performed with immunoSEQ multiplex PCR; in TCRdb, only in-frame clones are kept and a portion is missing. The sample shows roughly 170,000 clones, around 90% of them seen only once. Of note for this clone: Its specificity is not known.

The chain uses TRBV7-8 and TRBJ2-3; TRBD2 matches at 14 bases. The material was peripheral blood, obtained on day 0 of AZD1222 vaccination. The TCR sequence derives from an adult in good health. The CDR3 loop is CASSPTGLAGGFSTDTQYF. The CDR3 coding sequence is TGTGCCAGCAGCCCTACAGGACTAGCGGGAGGATTTAGCACAGATACGCAGTATTTT.